The TCR beta chain under discussion was sequenced for a study of cytomegalovirus exposure and HLA in healthy donors. Findings and limits, study-wide: Indistinguishability led to the exclusion of some V segments, TRBV6-2 and TRBV6-3 included. An analysis that was carried out later associated approximately 15,000 TCR beta sequences with HLA alleles at 0.05 false discovery rate. In a later analysis, TCR beta V- and J-gene trimming was associated with a missense DCLRE1C variant.

60 Vbeta and 13 Jbeta primers were used in PCR. The method was immunoSEQ multiplex PCR; TCRdb's version includes in-frame clones alone and lacks a portion of them. The sample lists over 150,000 clones, approximately 80% occurring once. This clone was picked up a small number of times. Its antigen is still unknown. The CDR3 has 18 amino acids. The germline gives CDR1 SGHTA, CDR2 FQGNSA. Trimming removed 1 base from V and 6 bases from J; junction bases left unmatched: 14. The sequenced sample was PBMCs. The gene calls are TRBV7-2 and TRBJ2-2, with 7 positions matching TRBD2. The clonotype was recovered from a man between 25 and 39 years old in good health and CMV-seropositive. The CDR3 region has the DNA TGTGCCAGCAGCTTAGAGGGTAGCGGGTGGGCCCCCGCCGGGGAGCTGTTTTTT. As protein: CASSLEGSGWAPAGELFF.